Each of the 18 T cell receptor beta chains below was sequenced from the same sample in a study of blood T cell repertoires in COVID-19 (TCRdb year 2020). Libraries were made using the immunoSEQ multiplex PCR assay. Imported from immuneACCESS, the table was reduced by TCRdb to in-frame sequences with V and J called. These copies leave out some clones; in studies compared against another copy, an unresolved V gene accounts for under half, and the cause of the remainder is not known. The sample includes roughly 400,000 clones, with just under 90% observed a single time. The ten largest make up about 9.4% of the sample. Material: PBMCs or T cells enriched from blood (not recorded which). These receptors were taken from a woman aged 45-60 years who had recovered from COVID-19.

This chain uses TRBV29-1 with TRBJ1-2; D perhaps matches TRBD1 (6 bases). Trimming cost V 5 bases and J 4 bases, with 14 bases left between them. CDR1 is SQVTM, CDR2 ANQGSEA, per germline. There are 13 residues in the CDR3. For the CDR3, the DNA is TGCAGCGTTCTGGGGGCGCTTGGCTATGGCTACACCTTC. Protein sequence: CSVLGALGYGYTF.

This chain joins TRBV1 and TRBJ1-2; the table's D gene call, TRBD1, was not cross checked with the DNA. TRBV1 is a documented pseudogene. The CDR3 is 14 amino acids. CDR3 DNA sequence: TGCACCAGCAGCCAAGAAGAGGGGGCGGGTGGCTACACCTTC. This codes for CTSSQEEGAGGYTF.

The chain has TRBV3-1 (or the pseudogene TRBV3-2) and TRBJ1-2; TRBD1 matches 10 bases. CDR3 length: 16 residues. Germline lookup yields CDR1 LGHDT and CDR2 YNNKEL (reference sequence). With V trimmed by 3 bases and J by 6 bases, 10 bases remained unmatched. DNA of the CDR3: TGTGCCAGCAGCCAGGACCTAGGACAGGGGGTGGATGGCTACACCTTC. This sequence encodes CASSQDLGQGVDGYTF.

The chain carries TRBV18 and TRBJ1-1, with D hard to call. The CDR3 length is 16 residues. V lost 6 bases and J lost 3, with 20 bases in between. Germline CDR1 and CDR2: KGHSH and LQKENI. The CDR3 reads CASSRGPAGSHTEAFF. The CDR3 nucleotides are TGTGCCAGCTCGCGAGGACCCGCGGGGAGTCACACTGAAGCTTTCTTT.

The V and J genes are TRBV10-1 and TRBJ2-4, with 9 bases aligning to TRBD1. Germline loops: CDR1 WNHNN, CDR2 SYGVQD (reference sequence). CDR3 length: 15 amino acids. V shed 11 bases and J 0 bases; nucleotides not matched to a gene: 8. The CDR3 DNA reads TGCGCCGGCTTCAGGGACAGGGTAGCCAAAAACATTCAGTACTTC. Amino acid sequence: CAGFRDRVAKNIQYF.

The V and J genes are TRBV6-6 and TRBJ1-5, with D tentatively TRBD1 (5 bases). The germline V gene encodes CDR1 MNHNY and CDR2 SVGAGI (reference sequence). The CDR3 runs to 16 residues. V shed 4 bases and J shed 3 bases, with 16 bases lying between them. The CDR3 region is CASSSPGDVDNQPQHF. CDR3 DNA sequence: TGTGCCAGCAGTTCGCCGGGGGATGTGGACAATCAGCCCCAGCATTTT.

The chain combines TRBV9 with TRBJ2-1, with TRBD2 identical over 8 bases. This CDR3 contains 15 residues. V gave up 0 bases and J gave up 10 bases; unmatched junction bases: 9. CDR1 and CDR2 (germline): SGDLS, YYNGEE. The CDR3 here is CASSVGSGDNSEQFF. The CDR3 DNA follows: TGTGCCAGCAGCGTAGGTAGCGGGGACAATTCAGAGCAGTTCTTC.

The chain couples TRBV27 to TRBJ2-7; 7 bases agree with TRBD1. The germline gives CDR1 MNHEY, CDR2 SMNVEV (reference sequence). The CDR3 extends over 14 amino acids. V was clipped by 7 bases and J by 4 bases; unmatched bases: 10. CDR3 region: CASTPSRGTYEQYF. The CDR3 bases are TGTGCCAGCACGCCCTCCAGGGGGACGTACGAGCAGTACTTC.

This clone was observed once. The rearrangement uses TRBV30 and TRBJ1-4; 10 nucleotides agree with TRBD1. Germline CDR1 GTSNPN, CDR2 SVGIG (reference sequence). V was pared by 1 base and J by 5 bases, with 1 base of the junction left unmatched. The length of the CDR3 is 14 residues. The CDR3 sequence: CAWSAGQGNEKLFF. CDR3 sequence (DNA): TGTGCCTGGAGTGCGGGACAGGGGAATGAAAAACTGTTTTTT.

This chain connects TRBV28 to TRBJ2-7, with 8 bases lining up with TRBD1. This CDR3 has 14 residues. Germline V gene lookup returns CDR1 MDHEN and CDR2 SYDVKM. After removal of 5 bases from V and 6 bases from J, the junction contained 9 bases not matched to a gene. CDR3 nucleotide sequence: TGTGCCAGCAGTCCTGAGGACAGGGCGGCCGAGCAGTACTTC. Its translation is CASSPEDRAAEQYF.

This chain joins TRBV3-1 (or the pseudogene TRBV3-2) and TRBJ1-2; D perhaps matches TRBD1 (6 bases). The CDR3 loop spans 16 amino acids. Trimming removed 0 bases from V and 7 bases from J, with 18 bases in between. Germline CDR1 LGHDT, CDR2 YNNKEL (reference sequence). The CDR3 reads CASSQEGASQGTGYTF. The DNA for the CDR3 is TGTGCCAGCAGCCAAGAGGGTGCTTCTCAGGGGACTGGCTACACCTTC.

This sequence joins TRBV5-1 and TRBJ1-1; no clear D. CDR1 is SGHRS and CDR2 is YFSETQ in the germline V gene. The V and J ends lost 0 bases and 4 bases respectively, with 7 bases between them. This CDR3 is 13 amino acids long. The CDR3 DNA reads TGCGCCAGCAGCTTGGGCCTTAGCACTGAAGCTTTCTTT. Its protein is CASSLGLSTEAFF.

V is TRBV5-1 and J is TRBJ1-2; perhaps TRBD1 as D (5 bases). This CDR3 has 15 residues. V lost 3 bases, J lost 5 bases, and 17 bases lay in between. CDR1 and CDR2 from the germline V gene are SGHRS and YFSETQ. The DNA for the CDR3 is TGCGCCAGCAGCTGGGGACTCCTTGAGGAGTATGGCTACACCTTC. As protein: CASSWGLLEEYGYTF.

The sample holds one count of this clone. The CDR3 reads CASSLYRANEQFF. DNA of the CDR3: TGTGCCAGCAGTTTATACAGGGCCAATGAGCAGTTCTTC. V is TRBV27 and J is TRBJ2-1, with D tentatively TRBD1 (6 bases). The CDR3 length is 13 residues. Trimming pared 1 base from V and 6 bases from J, leaving 7 bases between. CDR1 and CDR2 from the germline V gene are MNHEY and SMNVEV (reference sequence).

This clone appeared once. The chain uses TRBV18 and TRBJ2-5; D might be TRBD2 (6 bases). This CDR3 region has 15 residues. The V end lost 2 bases, the J end lost 5 bases, and 15 bases lay between the germline ends. Germline loops: CDR1 KGHSH, CDR2 LQKENI. The DNA for the CDR3 is TGTGCCAGCTCACCAGCACCGGGGGAGTGGGAGACCCAGTACTTC. Encoded protein: CASSPAPGEWETQYF.

This clone was found a few times. This chain uses TRBV15 with TRBJ1-2; D perhaps matches TRBD1 (6 bases). The CDR3 is 15 amino acids. CDR1 and CDR2 from the germline V gene are LNHNV and YYDKDF (reference sequence). The ends were cut back, 1 base at V and 4 bases at J, with 13 bases in the middle. CDR3 sequence: CATSRVRGMGYGYTF. In DNA, the CDR3 is TGTGCCACCAGCAGAGTAAGGGGGATGGGCTATGGCTACACCTTC.

This clone showed up just a few times. V is TRBV2 and J is TRBJ1-2, with 9 bases that match TRBD1. This CDR3 contains 15 residues. Per the germline V gene, CDR1 is SNHLY and CDR2 is FYNNEI. The junction had 7 bases not matched to a gene; V was cut back by 3 bases and J by 5 bases. CDR3 in amino acids: CASSEVGDRAYGYTF. The CDR3 nucleotides read TGTGCCAGCAGTGAGGTCGGGGACAGGGCTTATGGCTACACCTTC. Using reference TRBV2 and TRBJ1-2 for the parts outside the CDR3, the full variable domain is EPEVTQTPSHQVTQMGQEVILRCVPISNHLYFYWYRQILGQKVEFLVSFYNNEISEKSEIFDDQFSVERPDGSNFTLKIRSTKLEDSAMYFCASSEVGDRAYGYTFGSGTRLTVV.

The chain couples TRBV28 to TRBJ2-1; TRBD1 might be the D (6 bases). In germline, CDR1 is MDHEN, CDR2 SYDVKM. V was cut by 2 bases and J by 10 bases, with 18 bases left in between. The CDR3 consists of 15 residues. The CDR3 nucleotides are TGTGCCAGCAGTTTACGGGCTGTGGGGGCTCGGGAGCAGTTCTTC. Protein product: CASSLRAVGAREQFF. The entire variable domain, with the rest obtained from reference TRBV28 and TRBJ2-1, is as follows: DVKVTQSSRYLVKRTGEKVFLECVQDMDHENMFWYRQDPGLGLRLIYFSYDVKMKEKGDIPEGYSVSREKKERFSLILESASTNQTSMYLCASSLRAVGAREQFFGPGTRLTVL.